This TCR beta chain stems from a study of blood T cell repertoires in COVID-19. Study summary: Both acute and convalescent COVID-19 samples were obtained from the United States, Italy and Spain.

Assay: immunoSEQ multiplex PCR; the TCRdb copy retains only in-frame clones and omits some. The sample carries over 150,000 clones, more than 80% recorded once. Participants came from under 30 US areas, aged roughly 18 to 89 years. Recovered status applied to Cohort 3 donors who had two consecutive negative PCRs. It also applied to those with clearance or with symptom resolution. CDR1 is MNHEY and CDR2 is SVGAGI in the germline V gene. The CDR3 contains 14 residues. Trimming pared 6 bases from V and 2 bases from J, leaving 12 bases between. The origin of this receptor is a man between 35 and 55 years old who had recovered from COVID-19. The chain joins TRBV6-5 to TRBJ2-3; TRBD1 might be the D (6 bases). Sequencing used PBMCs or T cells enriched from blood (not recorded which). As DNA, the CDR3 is TGTGCCAGCAGACAGGGAAGGTTCACAGATACGCAGTATTTT. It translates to CASRQGRFTDTQYF.